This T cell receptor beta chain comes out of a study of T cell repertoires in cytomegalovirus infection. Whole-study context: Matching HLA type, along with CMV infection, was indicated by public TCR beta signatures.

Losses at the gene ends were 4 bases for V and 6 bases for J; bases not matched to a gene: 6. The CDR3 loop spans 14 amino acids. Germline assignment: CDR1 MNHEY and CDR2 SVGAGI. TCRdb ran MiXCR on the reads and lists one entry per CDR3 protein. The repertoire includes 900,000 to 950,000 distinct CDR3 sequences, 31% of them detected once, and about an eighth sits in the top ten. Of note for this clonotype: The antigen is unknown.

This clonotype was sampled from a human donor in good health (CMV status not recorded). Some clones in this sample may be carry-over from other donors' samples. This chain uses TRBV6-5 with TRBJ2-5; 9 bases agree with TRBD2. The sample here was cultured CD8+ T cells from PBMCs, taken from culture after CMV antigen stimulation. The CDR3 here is CASSLGGGEKTQYF. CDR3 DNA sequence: TGTGCCAGCAGTTTGGGCGGGGGGGAAAAGACCCAGTACTTC.